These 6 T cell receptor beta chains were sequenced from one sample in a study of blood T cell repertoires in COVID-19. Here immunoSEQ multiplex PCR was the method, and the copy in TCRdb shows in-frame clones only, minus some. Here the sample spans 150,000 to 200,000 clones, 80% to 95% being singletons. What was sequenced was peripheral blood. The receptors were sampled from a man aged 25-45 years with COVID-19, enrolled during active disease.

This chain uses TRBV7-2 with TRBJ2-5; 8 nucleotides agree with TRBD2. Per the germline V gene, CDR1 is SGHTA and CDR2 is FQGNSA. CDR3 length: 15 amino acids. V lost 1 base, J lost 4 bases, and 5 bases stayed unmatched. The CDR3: CASSLVRGGRETQYF. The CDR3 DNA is TGTGCCAGCAGCTTAGTACGGGGGGGGAGAGAGACCCAGTACTTC.

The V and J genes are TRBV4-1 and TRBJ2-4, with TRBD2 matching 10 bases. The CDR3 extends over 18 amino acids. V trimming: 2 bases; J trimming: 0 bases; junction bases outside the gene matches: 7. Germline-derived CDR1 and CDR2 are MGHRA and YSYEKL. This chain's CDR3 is CASSQILASGRAKNIQYF. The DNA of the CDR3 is TGCGCCAGCAGCCAAATATTGGCTAGCGGGAGAGCCAAAAACATTCAGTACTTC.

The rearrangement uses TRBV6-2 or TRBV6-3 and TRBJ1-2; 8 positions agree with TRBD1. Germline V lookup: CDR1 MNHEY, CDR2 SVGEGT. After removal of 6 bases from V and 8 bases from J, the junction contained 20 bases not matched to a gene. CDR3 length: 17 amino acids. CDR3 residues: CASSATLDRVDSFGYTF. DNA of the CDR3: TGTGCCAGCAGCGCGACGTTGGACAGGGTCGACTCCTTCGGCTACACCTTC.

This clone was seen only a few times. The chain's CDR3 is CASSPSLGTGYGYTF. The CDR3 DNA is TGTGCCAGCAGCCCCTCTCTAGGGACAGGCTATGGCTACACCTTC. V usage is TRBV14 and J usage is TRBJ1-2; TRBD1 matches at 8 bases. V shed 4 bases, J shed 4 bases, and the junction held 8 bases outside the gene matches. Germline V CDR1 and CDR2: SGHDN, FVKESK. The CDR3 has 15 amino acids.

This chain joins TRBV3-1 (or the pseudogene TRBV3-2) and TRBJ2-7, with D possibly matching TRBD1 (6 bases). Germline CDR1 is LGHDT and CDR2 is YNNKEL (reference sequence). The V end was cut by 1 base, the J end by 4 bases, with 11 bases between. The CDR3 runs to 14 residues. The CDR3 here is CASSQAGQGYEQYF. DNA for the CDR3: TGTGCCAGCAGCCAAGCCGGTCAGGGGTACGAGCAGTACTTC.

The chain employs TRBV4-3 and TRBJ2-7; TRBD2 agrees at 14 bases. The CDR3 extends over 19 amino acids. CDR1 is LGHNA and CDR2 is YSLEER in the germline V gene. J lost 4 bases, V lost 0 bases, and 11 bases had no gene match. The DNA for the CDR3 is TGCGCCAGCAGCCAAGAAGGCGGGACTAGCGGGAGTTCAAATTACGAGCAGTACTTC. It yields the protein CASSQEGGTSGSSNYEQYF.